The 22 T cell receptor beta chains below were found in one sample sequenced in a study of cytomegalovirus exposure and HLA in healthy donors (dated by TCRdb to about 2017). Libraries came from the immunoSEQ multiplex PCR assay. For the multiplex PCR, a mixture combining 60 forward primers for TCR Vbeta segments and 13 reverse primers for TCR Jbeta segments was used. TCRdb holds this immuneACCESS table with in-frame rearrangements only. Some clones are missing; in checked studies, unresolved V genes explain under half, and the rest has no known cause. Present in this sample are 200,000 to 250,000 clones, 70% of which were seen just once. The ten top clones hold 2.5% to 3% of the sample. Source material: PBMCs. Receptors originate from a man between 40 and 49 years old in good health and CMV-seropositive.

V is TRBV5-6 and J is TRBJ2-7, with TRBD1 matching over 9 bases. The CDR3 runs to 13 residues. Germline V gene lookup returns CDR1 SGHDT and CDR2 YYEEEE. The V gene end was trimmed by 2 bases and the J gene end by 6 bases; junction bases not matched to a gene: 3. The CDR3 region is CASSFGTGSEQYF. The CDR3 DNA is TGTGCCAGCAGCTTTGGGACAGGGAGCGAGCAGTACTTC.

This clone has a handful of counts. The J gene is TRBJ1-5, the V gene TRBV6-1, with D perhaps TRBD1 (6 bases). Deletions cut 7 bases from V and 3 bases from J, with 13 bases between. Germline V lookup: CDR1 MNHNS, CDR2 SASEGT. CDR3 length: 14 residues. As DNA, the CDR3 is TGTGCCAGCACCGACCGGACAGTCAATCAGCCCCAGCATTTT. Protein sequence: CASTDRTVNQPQHF.

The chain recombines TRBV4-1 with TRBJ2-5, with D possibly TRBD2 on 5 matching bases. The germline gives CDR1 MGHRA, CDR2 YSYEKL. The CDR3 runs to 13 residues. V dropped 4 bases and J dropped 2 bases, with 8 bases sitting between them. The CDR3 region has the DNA TGCGCCAGCAGCCTGGACTTGCAAGAGACCCAGTACTTC. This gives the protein CASSLDLQETQYF.

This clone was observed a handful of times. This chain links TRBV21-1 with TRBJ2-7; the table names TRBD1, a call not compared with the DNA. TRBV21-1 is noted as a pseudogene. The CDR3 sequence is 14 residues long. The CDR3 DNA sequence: TGTGCCAGCAGCCTAAGGGGCAAGCCCTACGAGCAGTACTTC. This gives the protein CASSLRGKPYEQYF.

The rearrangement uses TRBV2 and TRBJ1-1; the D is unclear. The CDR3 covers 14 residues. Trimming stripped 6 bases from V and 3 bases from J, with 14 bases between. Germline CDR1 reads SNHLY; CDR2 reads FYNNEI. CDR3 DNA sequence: TGTGCCAGCAGCCGAGGGTCCTCGGACACTGAAGCTTTCTTT. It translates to CASSRGSSDTEAFF.

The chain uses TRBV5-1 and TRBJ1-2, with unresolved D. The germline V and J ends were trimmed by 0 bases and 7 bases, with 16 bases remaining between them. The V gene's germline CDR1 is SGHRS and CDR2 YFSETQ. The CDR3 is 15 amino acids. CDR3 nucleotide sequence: TGCGCCAGCAGCTTGGGAGGAGGAGAAAACGGTGGCTACACCTTC. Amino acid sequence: CASSLGGGENGGYTF.

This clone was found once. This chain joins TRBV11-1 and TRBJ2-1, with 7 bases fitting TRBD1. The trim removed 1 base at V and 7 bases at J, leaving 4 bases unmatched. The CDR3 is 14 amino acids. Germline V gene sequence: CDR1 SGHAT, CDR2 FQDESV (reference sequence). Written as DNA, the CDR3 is TGTGCCAGCAGCTTAGGTGGGACAGCAAATGAGCAGTTCTTC. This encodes CASSLGGTANEQFF.

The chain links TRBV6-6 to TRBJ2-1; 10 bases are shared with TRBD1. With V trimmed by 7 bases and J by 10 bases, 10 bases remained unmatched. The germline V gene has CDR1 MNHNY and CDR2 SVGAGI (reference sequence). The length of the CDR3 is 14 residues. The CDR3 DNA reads TGTGCCAGCAATCGACAGGGGGCGCACGGCGAGCAGTTCTTC. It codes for CASNRQGAHGEQFF.

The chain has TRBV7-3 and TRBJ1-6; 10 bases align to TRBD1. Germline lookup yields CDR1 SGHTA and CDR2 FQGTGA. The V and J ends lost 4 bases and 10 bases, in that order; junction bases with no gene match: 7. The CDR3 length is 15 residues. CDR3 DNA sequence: TGTGCCAGCAGCTCCCTTGACAGGGGGCTCTCACCCCTCCACTTT. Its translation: CASSSLDRGLSPLHF.

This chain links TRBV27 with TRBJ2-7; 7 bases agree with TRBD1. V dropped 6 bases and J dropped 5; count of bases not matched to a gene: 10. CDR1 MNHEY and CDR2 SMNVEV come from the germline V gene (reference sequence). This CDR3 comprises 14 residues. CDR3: CASSLRQGGNEQYF. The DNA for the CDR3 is TGTGCCAGCAGCCTCAGACAGGGTGGCAACGAGCAGTACTTC.

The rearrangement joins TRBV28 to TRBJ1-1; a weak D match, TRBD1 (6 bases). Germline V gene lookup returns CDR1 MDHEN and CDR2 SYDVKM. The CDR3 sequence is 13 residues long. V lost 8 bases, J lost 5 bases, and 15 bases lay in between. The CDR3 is CASSLGGGTEAFF. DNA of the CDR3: TGTGCCAGCTCCTTAGGGGGTGGGACTGAAGCTTTCTTT.

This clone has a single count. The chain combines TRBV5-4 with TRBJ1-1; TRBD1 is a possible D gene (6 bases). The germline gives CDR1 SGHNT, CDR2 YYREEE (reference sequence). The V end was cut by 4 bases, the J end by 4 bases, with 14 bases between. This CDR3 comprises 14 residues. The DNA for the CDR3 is TGTGCCAGCAGCCTGAGGGGGGGATCCACTGAAGCTTTCTTT. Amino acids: CASSLRGGSTEAFF.

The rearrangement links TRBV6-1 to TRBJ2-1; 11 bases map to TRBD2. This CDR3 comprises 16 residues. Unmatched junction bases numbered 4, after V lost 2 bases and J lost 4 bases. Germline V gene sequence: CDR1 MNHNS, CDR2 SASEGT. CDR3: CASSERGLAVYNEQFF. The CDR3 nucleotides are TGTGCCAGCAGTGAAAGGGGACTAGCGGTTTACAATGAGCAGTTCTTC.

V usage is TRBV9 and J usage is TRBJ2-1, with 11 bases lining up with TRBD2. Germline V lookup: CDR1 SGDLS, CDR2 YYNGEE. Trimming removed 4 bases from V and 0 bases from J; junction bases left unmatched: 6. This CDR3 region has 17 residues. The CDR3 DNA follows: TGTGCCAGCAGCCGACTAGCGGGGTCAGGCTCCTACAATGAGCAGTTCTTC. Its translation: CASSRLAGSGSYNEQFF.

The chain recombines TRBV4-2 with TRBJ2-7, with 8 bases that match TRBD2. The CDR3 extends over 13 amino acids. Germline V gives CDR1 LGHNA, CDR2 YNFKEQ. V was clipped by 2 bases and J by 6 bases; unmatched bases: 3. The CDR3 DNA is TGTGCCAGCAGCCAAATGGCGGGGGGCGAGCAGTACTTC. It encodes CASSQMAGGEQYF.

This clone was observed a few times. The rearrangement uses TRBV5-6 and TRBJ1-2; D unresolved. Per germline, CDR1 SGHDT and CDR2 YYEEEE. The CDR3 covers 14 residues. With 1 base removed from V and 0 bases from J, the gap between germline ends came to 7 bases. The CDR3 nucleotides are TGTGCCAGCAGCTTGAGAGAGACTAACTATGGCTACACCTTC. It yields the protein CASSLRETNYGYTF.

The CDR3 is CASSSSGDNYGYTF. The DNA for the CDR3 is TGCGCCAGCAGCTCATCAGGGGATAACTATGGCTACACCTTC. This chain joins TRBV5-1 and TRBJ1-2, with D maybe TRBD1 (6 bases). Germline values: CDR1 SGHRS, CDR2 YFSETQ. The CDR3 runs 14 residues. Trimming removed 3 bases from V and 1 base from J, with 10 bases in between.

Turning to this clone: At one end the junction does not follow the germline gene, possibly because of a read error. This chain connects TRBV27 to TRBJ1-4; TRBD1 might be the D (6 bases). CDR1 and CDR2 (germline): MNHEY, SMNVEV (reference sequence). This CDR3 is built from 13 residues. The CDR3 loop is CASKGGVNQKLIF. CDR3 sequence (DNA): TGTGCCAGCAAAGGGGGGGTTAACCAAAAGCTGATTTTT.

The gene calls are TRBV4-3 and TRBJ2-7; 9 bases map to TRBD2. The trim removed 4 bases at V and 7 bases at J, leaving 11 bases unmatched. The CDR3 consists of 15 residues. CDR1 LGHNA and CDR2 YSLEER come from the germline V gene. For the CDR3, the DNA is TGCGCCAGCAGCCCCCTCGGGTCTAGCGGGGTTGAGCAGTACTTC. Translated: CASSPLGSSGVEQYF.

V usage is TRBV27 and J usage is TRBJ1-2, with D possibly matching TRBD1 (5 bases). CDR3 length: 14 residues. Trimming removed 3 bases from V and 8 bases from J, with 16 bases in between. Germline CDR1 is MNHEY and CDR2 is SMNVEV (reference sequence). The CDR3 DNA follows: TGTGCCAGCAGTTTTAATCCGGGGGTTTACGGCTACACCTTC. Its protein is CASSFNPGVYGYTF.

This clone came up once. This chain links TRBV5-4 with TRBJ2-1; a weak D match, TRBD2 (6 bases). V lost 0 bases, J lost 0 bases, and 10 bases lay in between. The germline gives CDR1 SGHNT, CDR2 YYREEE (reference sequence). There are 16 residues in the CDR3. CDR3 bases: TGTGCCAGCAGCTTGGGGGTCGGGAGCTCCTACAATGAGCAGTTCTTC. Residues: CASSLGVGSSYNEQFF.

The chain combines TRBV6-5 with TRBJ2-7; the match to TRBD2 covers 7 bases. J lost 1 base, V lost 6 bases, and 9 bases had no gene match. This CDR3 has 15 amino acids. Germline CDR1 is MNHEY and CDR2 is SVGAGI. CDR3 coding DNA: TGTGCCAGCAGCCCCCCCGGGGAGGGATCCTACGAGCAGTACTTC. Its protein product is CASSPPGEGSYEQYF.